This record looks at one T cell receptor beta chain sequence and its context. The antigen it recognizes is unknown. No clone much larger than this one lies a single base away; base qualities are absent. In the prospective study, participants were 18 to 89 years old, resided in about 25 geographic areas of the United States, and were enrolled through a virtual design. To assign participants to cohorts, the prospective study relied on clinical history that participants themselves reported in a screening survey and a study questionnaire. For ImmuneRACE Cohort 3, a participant was defined as recovered based on two consecutive negative NP/OP PCR tests, clearance by a healthcare professional, or resolution of symptoms. In the prospective study, mobile phlebotomists collected whole blood, serum and a nasopharyngeal or oropharyngeal swab from each participant. Additional blood draws and questionnaires over an approximately 2-month period could optionally be provided by prospective study participants. Blood samples from the prospective study were shipped frozen or at room temperature prior to DNA extraction.

The junction carries 8 bases between V and J, which are trimmed by 4 bases and 6 bases respectively. The CDR3 goes from the cysteine to the phenylalanine over 12 residues. Only CDR3 DNA remains: 36 bases, in frame from the first base. The germline V gene supplies CDR1 SGHDN and CDR2 FVKESK. The data are from a study of blood T cell repertoires in COVID-19 (dated by TCRdb to the early 2020s). Some background on the complete study: Samples from collaborators originated in the United States, Italy and Spain and spanned both the acute and convalescent phases of COVID-19. The material from the prospective study consisted of cDNA or gDNA derived from T cells, B-cell-depleted T cells, or PBMCs. Subjects who had been exposed to COVID-19, were actively infected with it, or had recovered from it provided the deeply sampled blood TCRbeta repertoires that made up the dataset. The repertoires were released in a freely available public database meant as a resource for research on the immune response to SARS-CoV-2. Samples came from the ongoing ImmuneRACE study (first 160 participants) plus 1,254 subjects from 6 global collaborators. Nearly every sample came with metadata listing a de-identified subject ID, COVID-19 status, age in years and sex. Where available, HLA class I and class II types were obtained from metadata supplied by the sample provider rather than from assay-based typing. Study-wide conclusions, independent of this receptor: How much clinical and demographic metadata was included differed by source and by participant, and the metadata was provided uncurated.

The immunoSEQ Assay, a bias-controlled multiplex PCR, was used to amplify TCRbeta CDR3 regions from genomic DNA. Concerning the study's data processing: Nucleated cell counts per sample were estimated from amplification of reference gene primers within the assay. Sequence reads were collapsed and filtered to measure the absolute abundance of every unique TCRbeta CDR3 rearrangement. For each sample, productive Simpson clonality was calculated as the square root of Simpson's diversity index over productive rearrangements. Entries here come from immuneACCESS through TCRdb and include only in-frame sequences with V and J called. Some clones fail to appear in such tables; in the studies checked, an unresolved V gene covers under half of the shortfall, and the cause of the remainder is unknown. V and J calls and clone size are given by that table; D and trimming were obtained from the DNA. This sample comprises 150,000 or so clones, around 80% of them detected only once. The ten largest clones represent over 5% of the sample.

This clonotype was sampled from a woman aged 50 to 60 who had recovered from COVID-19. The specimen was PBMCs or T cells enriched from blood (not recorded which). Here the chain combines TRBV14 and TRBJ2-3, with a weak D call of TRBD2 (6 bases match). The CDR3 corresponds to CASSPRGDTQYF. The nucleotide sequence reads as follows: TGTGCCAGCAGCCCTCGGGGGGATACGCAGTATTTT.